This record covers a single T cell receptor (beta chain). What it binds is unknown. TCRdb passed the RT-PCR reads through MiXCR, listing each CDR3 protein once. The profile shows about 780,000 distinct CDR3 sequences, approximately 17% of them singletons. This record comes from a study of response to subunit inactivated influenza vaccine. The CDR3 spans 14 residues. Germline loops: CDR1 LNHNV, CDR2 YYDKDF (reference sequence). Between the trimmed V and J ends, which lost 0 bases and 4 bases, there was a span of 4 bases. General study points: Researchers suggested that each seasonal influenza vaccination recruits few new T cells.

The source of this sequence is a man in his forties or fifties who received an inactivated influenza vaccine. This chain connects TRBV15 to TRBJ2-6, with D hard to call. Sequencing used PBMCs from blood, obtained more than 4 days after vaccination. The CDR3 loop is CATSRDKGANVLTF. CDR3 coding DNA: TGTGCCACCAGCAGAGATAAGGGGGCCAACGTCCTGACTTTC.